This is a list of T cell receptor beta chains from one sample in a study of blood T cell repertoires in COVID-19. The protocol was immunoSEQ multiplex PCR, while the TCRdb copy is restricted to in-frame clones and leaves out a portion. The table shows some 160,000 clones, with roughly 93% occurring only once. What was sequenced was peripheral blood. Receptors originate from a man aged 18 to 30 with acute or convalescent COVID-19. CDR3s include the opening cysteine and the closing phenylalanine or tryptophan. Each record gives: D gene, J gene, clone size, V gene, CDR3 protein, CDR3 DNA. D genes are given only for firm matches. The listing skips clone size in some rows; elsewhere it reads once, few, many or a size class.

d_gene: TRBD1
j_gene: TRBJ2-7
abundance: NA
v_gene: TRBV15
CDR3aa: CATSSKGQVYEQYF
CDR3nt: TGTGCCACCAGCAGTAAGGGACAGGTCTACGAGCAGTACTTC

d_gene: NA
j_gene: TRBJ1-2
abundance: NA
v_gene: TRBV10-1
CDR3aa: CARGGNYGYTF
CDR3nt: TGCGCCAGGGGGGGTAACTATGGCTACACCTTC

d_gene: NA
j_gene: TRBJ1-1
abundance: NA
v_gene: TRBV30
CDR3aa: CAGNPGAFF
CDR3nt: TGTGCCGGGAATCCCGGAGCTTTCTTT

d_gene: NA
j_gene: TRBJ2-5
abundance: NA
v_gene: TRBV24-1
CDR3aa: CATSDSRGRVETQYF
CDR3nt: TGTGCCACCAGTGATAGCAGGGGTCGGGTAGAGACCCAGTACTTC

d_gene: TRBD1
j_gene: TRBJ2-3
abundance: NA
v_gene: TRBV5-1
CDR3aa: CASSRVGQGADTQYF
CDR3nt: TGCGCCAGCAGCAGAGTCGGACAGGGGGCAGATACGCAGTATTTT

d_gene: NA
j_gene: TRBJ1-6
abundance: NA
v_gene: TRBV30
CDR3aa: CAWSGSRNSPLHF
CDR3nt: TGTGCCTGGAGCGGGAGTCGCAATTCACCCCTCCACTTT

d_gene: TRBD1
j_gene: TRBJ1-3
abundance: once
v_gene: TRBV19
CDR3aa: CASSQGQSSGNTIYF
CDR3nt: TGTGCCAGTAGCCAGGGACAGAGCTCTGGAAACACCATATATTTT

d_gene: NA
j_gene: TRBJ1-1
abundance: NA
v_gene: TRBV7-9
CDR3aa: CASSLGGGLGGLTEAFF
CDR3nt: TGTGCCAGCAGCTTAGGGGGTGGGTTAGGCGGGCTGACTGAAGCTTTCTTT

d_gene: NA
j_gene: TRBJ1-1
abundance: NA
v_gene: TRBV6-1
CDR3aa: CASGDSGGSSGNTEAFF
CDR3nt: TGTGCCAGCGGTGACAGTGGGGGCTCGTCGGGGAACACTGAAGCTTTCTTT

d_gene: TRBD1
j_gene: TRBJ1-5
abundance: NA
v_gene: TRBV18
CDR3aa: CASSPPGQGNQPQHF
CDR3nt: TGTGCCAGCTCACCACCGGGACAGGGGAATCAGCCCCAGCATTTT

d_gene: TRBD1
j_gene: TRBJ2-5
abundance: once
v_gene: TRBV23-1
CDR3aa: CASRTLRGLQETQYF
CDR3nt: TGCGCCAGCAGGACCCTCAGGGGGCTGCAAGAGACCCAGTACTTC

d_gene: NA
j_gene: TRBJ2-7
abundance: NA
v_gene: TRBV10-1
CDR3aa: CASSEVPGAAYEQYF
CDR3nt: TGCGCCAGCAGTGAAGTGCCAGGGGCCGCCTACGAGCAGTACTTC

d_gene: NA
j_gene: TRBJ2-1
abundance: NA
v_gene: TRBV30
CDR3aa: CAWKGQFNEQFF
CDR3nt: TGTGCCTGGAAGGGACAATTCAATGAGCAGTTCTTC

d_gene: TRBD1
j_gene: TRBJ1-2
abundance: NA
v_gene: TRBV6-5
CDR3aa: CASRPGQGTGYTF
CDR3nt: TGTGCCAGCAGGCCGGGACAGGGGACGGGCTACACCTTC

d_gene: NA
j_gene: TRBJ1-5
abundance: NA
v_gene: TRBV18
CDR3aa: CASSPWGEQPQHF
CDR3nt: TGTGCCAGCTCACCATGGGGGGAGCAGCCCCAGCATTTT

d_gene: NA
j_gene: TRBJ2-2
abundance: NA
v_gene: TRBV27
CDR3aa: CASSLLGVWNTGELFF
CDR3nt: TGTGCCAGCAGTTTATTAGGGGTTTGGAACACCGGGGAGCTGTTTTTT

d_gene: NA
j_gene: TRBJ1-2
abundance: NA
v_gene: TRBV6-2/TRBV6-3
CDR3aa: CASSYSRHGDTGYTF
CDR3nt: TGTGCCAGCAGTTACTCACGCCACGGGGACACCGGCTACACCTTC

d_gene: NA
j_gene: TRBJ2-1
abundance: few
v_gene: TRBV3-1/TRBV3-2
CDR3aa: CASSQDDGRPYNEQFF
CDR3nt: TGTGCCAGCAGCCAAGATGACGGGAGACCCTACAATGAGCAGTTCTTC

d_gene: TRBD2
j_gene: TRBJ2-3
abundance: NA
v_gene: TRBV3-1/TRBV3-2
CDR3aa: CASSQKPGTSTNTQYF
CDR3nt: TGTGCCAGCAGCCAAAAACCCGGGACTAGTACGAATACGCAGTATTTT

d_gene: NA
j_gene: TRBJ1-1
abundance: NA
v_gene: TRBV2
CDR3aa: CATGSYTEAFF
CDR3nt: TGTGCCACCGGGTCGTACACTGAAGCTTTCTTT

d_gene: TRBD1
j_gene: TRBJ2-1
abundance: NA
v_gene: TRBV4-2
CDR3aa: CASSQLQGQGRYNEQFF
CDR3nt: TGTGCCAGCAGCCAATTACAAGGACAGGGGCGGTACAATGAGCAGTTCTTC

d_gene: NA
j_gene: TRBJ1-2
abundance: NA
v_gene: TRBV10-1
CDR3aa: CASSGLPSYGYTF
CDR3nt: TGCGCCAGCAGCGGTCTGCCAAGTTATGGCTACACCTTC

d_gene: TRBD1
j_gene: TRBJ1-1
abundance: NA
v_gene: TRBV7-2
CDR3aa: CASSLEVNRGTLNTEAFF
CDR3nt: TGTGCCAGCAGCTTAGAAGTTAACAGGGGGACCCTTAATACTGAAGCTTTCTTT

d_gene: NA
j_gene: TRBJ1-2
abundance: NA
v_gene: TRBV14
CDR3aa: CASSQDPYRQGGYTF
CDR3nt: TGTGCCAGCAGCCAAGATCCATACCGGCAGGGCGGCTACACCTTC

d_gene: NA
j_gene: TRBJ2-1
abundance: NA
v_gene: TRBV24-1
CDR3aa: CATSEPTGRNEQFF
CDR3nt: TGTGCCACCAGTGAGCCCACGGGTCGGAATGAGCAGTTCTTC

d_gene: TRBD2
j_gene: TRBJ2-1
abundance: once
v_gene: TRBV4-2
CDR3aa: CASSSRTSGNEQFF
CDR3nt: TGTGCCAGCAGCTCTCGGACTAGCGGGAATGAGCAGTTCTTC

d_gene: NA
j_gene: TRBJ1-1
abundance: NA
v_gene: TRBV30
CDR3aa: CAWSLGPGEAFF
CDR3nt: TGTGCCTGGAGTCTGGGTCCAGGGGAAGCTTTCTTT

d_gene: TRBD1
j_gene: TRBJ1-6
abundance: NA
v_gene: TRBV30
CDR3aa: CAWSVRTGGGSSPLHF
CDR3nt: TGTGCCTGGAGTGTACGCACAGGGGGTGGTAGTTCACCCCTCCACTTT

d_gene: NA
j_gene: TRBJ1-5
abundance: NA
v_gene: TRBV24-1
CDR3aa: CATSSSSEGNQPQHF
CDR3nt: TGTGCCACCAGTTCGTCTTCCGAGGGCAATCAGCCCCAGCATTTT

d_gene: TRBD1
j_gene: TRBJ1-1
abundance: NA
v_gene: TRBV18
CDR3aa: CASSPRQGALSTEAFF
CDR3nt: TGTGCCAGCTCACCAAGACAGGGGGCGCTTAGCACTGAAGCTTTCTTT

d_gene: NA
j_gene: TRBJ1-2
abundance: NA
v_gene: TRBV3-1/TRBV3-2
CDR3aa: CASSLGFGGANYGYTF
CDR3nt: TGTGCCAGCAGCCTTGGCTTTGGAGGGGCAAACTATGGCTACACCTTC

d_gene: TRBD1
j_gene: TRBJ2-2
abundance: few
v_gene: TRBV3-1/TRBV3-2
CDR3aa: CASSPTGGDTGELFF
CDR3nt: TGTGCCAGCAGCCCAACAGGGGGAGACACCGGGGAGCTGTTTTTT

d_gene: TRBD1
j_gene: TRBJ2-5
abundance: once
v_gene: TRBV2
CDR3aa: CASTPGQGRETQYF
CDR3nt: TGTGCCAGCACCCCAGGACAGGGTCGGGAGACCCAGTACTTC

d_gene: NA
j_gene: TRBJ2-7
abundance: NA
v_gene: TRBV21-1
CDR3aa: CASNLPIAGMYEQYF
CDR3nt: TGTGCCAGCAACTTACCCATAGCGGGGATGTACGAGCAGTACTTC

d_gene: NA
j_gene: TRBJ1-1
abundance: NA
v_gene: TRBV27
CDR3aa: CASSFSMSNTEAFF
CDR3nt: TGTGCCAGCAGTTTCTCTATGTCGAACACTGAAGCTTTCTTT

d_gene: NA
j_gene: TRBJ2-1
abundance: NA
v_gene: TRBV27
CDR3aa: CASSPERVPSEQFF
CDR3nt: TGTGCCAGCAGTCCCGAGAGGGTGCCTAGTGAGCAGTTCTTC

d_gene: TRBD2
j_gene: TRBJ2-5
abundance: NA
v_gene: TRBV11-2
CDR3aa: CASSLSIAGPQETQYF
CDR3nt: TGTGCCAGCAGCTTAAGCATAGCGGGGCCACAGGAGACCCAGTACTTC

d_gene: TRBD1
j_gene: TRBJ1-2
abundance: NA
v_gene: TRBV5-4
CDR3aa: CASSSGGPNYGYTF
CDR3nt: TGTGCCAGCAGTTCAGGGGGCCCTAACTATGGCTACACCTTC

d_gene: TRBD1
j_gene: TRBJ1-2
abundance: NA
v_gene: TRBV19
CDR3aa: CASSFTGGGYTF
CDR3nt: TGTGCCAGTAGTTTCACAGGGGGAGGCTACACCTTC

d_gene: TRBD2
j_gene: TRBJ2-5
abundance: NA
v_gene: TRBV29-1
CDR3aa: CSVVGGLAGAGETQYF
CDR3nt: TGCAGCGTTGTGGGGGGACTAGCGGGAGCTGGGGAGACCCAGTACTTC